A single sample is the source of the 18 T cell receptor beta chains below, sequenced in a study of Graves' ophthalmopathy and Graves' hyperthyroidism. Amplification of TCR beta CDR3 regions used RNA transcripts. HTBI primers were used in a first-round RT-PCR, which preceded a second-round multiplex PCR. TCRdb processed the multiplex PCR reads anew with MiXCR; each CDR3 protein has one entry. The sample includes about 660,000 distinct CDR3 sequences, over 40% seen only once; the top ten take 3.3%. Sample: peripheral blood. These TCRs come from an adult man with Graves' ophthalmopathy.

This clonotype was found many times. This chain links TRBV19 with TRBJ1-5; no clear D gene. The ends were cut back, 7 bases at V and 7 bases at J, with 17 bases in the middle. The germline V gene has CDR1 LNHDA and CDR2 SQIVND (reference sequence). The CDR3 is made up of 14 amino acids. CDR3 region: CASKAEASLQPQHF. In DNA, the CDR3 is TGTGCCAGTAAGGCCGAGGCCTCACTACAGCCCCAGCATTTT.

Concerning this clonotype itself: One junction end does not reproduce the germline sequence, and a read error may be involved. The chain combines TRBV12-3 or TRBV12-4 with TRBJ1-5, with D unresolved. This CDR3 has 11 amino acids. The CDR3, as DNA: TGTGCCAGCAGTTTTGGGCAGCCCCGGCATTTT. It yields the protein CASSFGQPRHF.

In its sample, this clonotype was seen once. J is TRBJ2-5 and V is TRBV11-2; the D call may be TRBD1 or TRBD2 (5 bases each). The CDR3 has 16 residues. V shed 5 bases and J shed 5 bases, with 21 bases lying between them. Germline CDR1 is SGHAT and CDR2 is FQNNGV. CDR3 in amino acids: CASSLQRGGLEETQYF. CDR3 coding DNA: TGTGCCAGCAGCCTACAACGTGGGGGATTGGAGGAGACCCAGTACTTC. The full variable domain, rest sourced from reference TRBV11-2 and TRBJ2-5, is EAGVAQSPRYKIIEKRQSVAFWCNPISGHATLYWYQQILGQGPKLLIQFQNNGVVDDSQLPKDRFSAERLKGVDSTLKIQPAKLEDSAVYLCASSLQRGGLEETQYFGPGTRLLVL.

This clonotype is a singleton in its sample. The V gene is TRBV20-1, the J gene TRBJ2-3; 11 nucleotides align to TRBD2. CDR1 is DFQATT, CDR2 SNEGSKA, per germline (reference sequence). The CDR3 sequence is 16 residues long. V lost 5 bases, J lost 3 bases, and 10 bases stayed unmatched. The CDR3 sequence: CSARLAGTTLTDTQYF. The CDR3 region has the DNA TGCAGTGCTCGACTAGCGGGAACGACCCTGACAGATACGCAGTATTTT.

This clonotype was counted at least ten times. The chain links TRBV2 to TRBJ2-7; weak D call: TRBD2 (6 bases). CDR3 length: 14 residues. The V gene lost 4 bases and the J gene lost 2 bases, with 12 bases spanning the gap. Per germline, CDR1 SNHLY and CDR2 FYNNEI. The CDR3 DNA reads TGTGCCAGCAGTGGGAGGAGGGCAACCTACGAGCAGTACTTC. It specifies CASSGRRATYEQYF.

In nucleotides, the CDR3 is TGCGCCAGCAGCCGGAGTATTAGCGGGGCCTACGAGCAGTACTTC. Protein product: CASSRSISGAYEQYF. V gene TRBV5-1 combines with J gene TRBJ2-7, with 8 positions matching TRBD2. After removal of 4 bases from V and 2 bases from J, the junction contained 8 bases not matched to a gene. This CDR3 contains 15 residues. Germline CDR1 and CDR2: SGHRS and YFSETQ. The whole variable domain, filled in from reference TRBV5-1 and TRBJ2-7, reads KAGVTQTPRYLIKTRGQQVTLSCSPISGHRSVSWYQQTPGQGLQFLFEYFSETQRNKGNFPGRFSGRQFSNSRSEMNVSTLELGDSALYLCASSRSISGAYEQYFGPGTRLTVT.

The V gene is TRBV20-1, the J gene TRBJ2-5; weak D call: TRBD2 (5 bases). Per germline, CDR1 DFQATT and CDR2 SNEGSKA (reference sequence). Trimming stripped 2 bases from V and 4 bases from J, with 11 bases between. CDR3 length equals 13 residues. The CDR3 DNA reads as TGCAGTGCTAGATCACTAGTTTTAGAGACCCAGTACTTC. Its translation: CSARSLVLETQYF.

This clonotype occurred many times. This chain joins TRBV10-3 and TRBJ2-5; TRBD1 matches at 10 bases. V was clipped by 3 bases and J by 3 bases; unmatched bases: 13. The CDR3 length is 18 residues. Germline V gives CDR1 ENHRY, CDR2 SYGVKD. As DNA, the CDR3 is TGTGCCATCAGTGAAGATAGGGTGCCAGGGACAGGGGAAGAGACCCAGTACTTC. It translates to CAISEDRVPGTGEETQYF.

This clonotype was observed at least ten times. The chain combines TRBV15 with TRBJ1-2, with TRBD1 matching over 9 bases. The CDR3 consists of 16 residues. V shed 3 bases and J 4 bases; nucleotides not matched to a gene: 9. CDR1 and CDR2 from the germline V gene are LNHNV and YYDKDF (reference sequence). The DNA for the CDR3 is TGTGCCACCAGCAGGGGCAGGGGGGACAGGGCCTATGGCTACACCTTC. Translated, it gives CATSRGRGDRAYGYTF.

The V gene is TRBV7-9, the J gene TRBJ1-2; a weak D match, TRBD1 (5 bases). This CDR3 has 16 amino acids. V was cut by 0 bases and J by 2 bases, with 13 bases left in between. Germline CDR1 reads SEHNR; CDR2 reads FQNEAQ (reference sequence). CDR3 sequence (DNA): TGTGCCAGCAGCTTAGCTGGGGGTTCTTGGAACTATGGCTACACCTTC. This gives the protein CASSLAGGSWNYGYTF.

This clonotype came up many times. This chain uses TRBV7-9 with TRBJ2-7, with D uncertain. Germline-derived CDR1 and CDR2 are SEHNR and FQNEAQ (reference sequence). The CDR3 covers 11 residues. V was pared by 1 base and J by 9 bases, with 7 bases between. The CDR3 loop reads CASSLDMAQYF. The CDR3 DNA is TGTGCCAGCAGCTTAGATATGGCGCAGTACTTC.

V and J are TRBV5-1 and TRBJ1-1, with TRBD1 identical over 7 bases. This CDR3 contains 11 residues. Per the germline V gene, CDR1 is SGHRS and CDR2 is YFSETQ. Germline trimming cut 3 bases from V and 11 bases from J; bases unmatched to any gene: 4. The CDR3: CASSSKTGAFF. The CDR3 region has the DNA TGCGCCAGCAGCTCCAAGACAGGGGCTTTCTTT.

A few counts support this clonotype. The CDR3 loop reads CSARKHRADNTGELFF. In DNA, the CDR3 is TGCAGTGCTAGAAAACACAGGGCCGACAACACCGGGGAGCTGTTTTTT. The rearrangement uses TRBV20-1 and TRBJ2-2; tentative D call: TRBD1 (6 bases). This CDR3 has 16 amino acids. Per germline, CDR1 DFQATT and CDR2 SNEGSKA (reference sequence). V was cut by 2 bases and J by 2 bases, with 15 bases left in between.

This chain connects TRBV4-1 to TRBJ2-7; TRBD1 matches at 10 bases. The CDR3 runs 16 residues. Trimming removed 1 base from V and 5 bases from J; junction bases left unmatched: 8. The germline V gene has CDR1 MGHRA and CDR2 YSYEKL. DNA for the CDR3: TGCGCCAGCAGCCAAGCGTGGAGACAGGGGGCGGACGAGCAGTACTTC. It is translated as CASSQAWRQGADEQYF.

The chain carries TRBV24-1 and TRBJ1-4; TRBD1 matches 8 bases. The CDR3 loop spans 16 amino acids. The germline gives CDR1 KGHDR, CDR2 SFDVKD. After removal of 3 bases from V and 10 bases from J, the junction contained 12 bases not matched to a gene. The CDR3 sequence: CATSDRDGTGGGKLFF. CDR3 in DNA: TGTGCCACCAGTGATCGGGACGGGACAGGCGGGGGAAAACTGTTTTTT.

This clonotype has only a few counts. This chain links TRBV30 with TRBJ1-1; D unresolved. CDR3 length: 11 amino acids. Between the trimmed V and J ends, which lost 5 bases and 6 bases, there was a span of 10 bases. Germline CDR1 reads GTSNPN; CDR2 reads SVGIG (reference sequence). DNA for the CDR3: TGTGCCTGGGACGATGGGTCTGAAGCTTTCTTT. This sequence encodes CAWDDGSEAFF.

On this clonotype itself: The germline gene is not matched at one end of the junction; a read error may be the cause. The gene calls are TRBV11-3 and TRBJ1-1; no clear D. This CDR3 contains 14 residues. Germline loops: CDR1 SGHNT, CDR2 YENEEA. The CDR3 here is CASGLDASRNEAFF. CDR3 DNA sequence: TGTGCCAGCGGCTTAGATGCCTCGAGGAATGAAGCTTTCTTT. The full variable domain, with the rest looked up from reference TRBV11-3 and TRBJ1-1, is EAGVVQSPRYKIIEKKQPVAFWCNPISGHNTLYWYLQNLGQGPELLIRYENEEAVDDSQLPKDRFSAERLKGVDSTLKIQPAELGDSAVYLCASGLDASRNEAFFGQGTRLTVV.

This clonotype was counted a few times. The V call is TRBV5-1, the J call TRBJ1-2, with D tentatively TRBD1 (5 bases). CDR3 length equals 20 residues. Germline assignment: CDR1 SGHRS and CDR2 YFSETQ. The ends were cut back, 0 bases at V and 3 bases at J, with 27 bases in the middle. Here the CDR3 reads CASSLGALGTASQTDYGYTF. CDR3 DNA: TGCGCCAGCAGCTTGGGGGCTTTGGGGACGGCGAGCCAGACCGACTATGGCTACACCTTC.